These 8 T cell receptor beta chains originate from one sample sequenced in a study of T cells in tuberculosis. Generated by immunoSEQ multiplex PCR, the TCRdb table keeps only in-frame clones and is missing some. The table lists roughly 30,000 clones, approximately 90% of them singletons. The sample comprised PBMCs. The receptors here all came from a donor under 30 with latent tuberculosis or without tuberculosis infection.

This clone was observed a single time. The V gene is TRBV5-5, the J gene TRBJ2-7; D is perhaps TRBD1 (7 bases). Trimming removed 4 bases at V and 0 bases at J, with 17 bases between. The CDR3 runs 16 residues. Germline V gene sequence: CDR1 SGHKS, CDR2 YYEKEE (reference sequence). The CDR3 DNA sequence: TGTGCCAGCAGCCCTGCGGGACAGCTTAGCTCCTACGAGCAGTACTTC. It yields the protein CASSPAGQLSSYEQYF.

The gene calls are TRBV15 and TRBJ2-7; 11 bases match TRBD1. This CDR3 is 13 amino acids long. After removal of 8 bases from V and 2 bases from J, the junction contained 2 bases not matched to a gene. Per germline, CDR1 LNHNV and CDR2 YYDKDF (reference sequence). The CDR3 DNA reads as TGTGCCACCGGGACAGGGGGTACCTACGAGCAGTACTTC. Protein sequence: CATGTGGTYEQYF.

This sequence joins TRBV30 and TRBJ1-2; tentative D call: TRBD1 (6 bases). The length of the CDR3 is 14 residues. Trimming stripped 1 base from V and 4 bases from J, with 13 bases between. CDR1 is GTSNPN, CDR2 SVGIG, per germline (reference sequence). This CDR3 is CAWSAPGESYGYTF. The CDR3 DNA sequence: TGTGCCTGGAGTGCTCCAGGGGAATCCTATGGCTACACCTTC.

This chain uses TRBV19 with TRBJ1-5; 9 bases align to TRBD1. V was clipped by 4 bases and J by 4 bases; unmatched bases: 5. The CDR3 runs to 15 residues. The germline V gene encodes CDR1 LNHDA and CDR2 SQIVND (reference sequence). The CDR3 nucleotides read TGTGCCAGTAGTAGCTGGGACAGGGTAAATCAGCCCCAGCATTTT. This encodes CASSSWDRVNQPQHF.

The chain has TRBV6-5 and TRBJ2-7; 15 bases map to TRBD2. CDR3 size: 15 residues. Trimming at V came to 2 bases and at J to 6 bases, leaving 2 bases not matched to a gene. Per germline, CDR1 MNHEY and CDR2 SVGAGI. The CDR3 region is CASSYGLAGGREQYF. Here the CDR3 DNA reads TGTGCCAGCAGTTACGGACTAGCGGGGGGGCGCGAGCAGTACTTC.

The chain combines TRBV7-3 with TRBJ1-1, with D maybe TRBD1 (5 bases). The CDR3 has 16 amino acids. V was clipped by 4 bases and J by 3 bases, with 18 bases between them. Germline CDR1 is SGHTA and CDR2 is FQGTGA. The CDR3: CASSSYLMTDHTEAFF. Written as DNA, the CDR3 is TGTGCCAGCAGCTCTTATCTGATGACAGACCACACTGAAGCTTTCTTT. The whole variable domain, remainder taken from reference TRBV7-3 and TRBJ1-1, is GAGVSQTPSNKVTEKGKYVELRCDPISGHTALYWYRQSLGQGPEFLIYFQGTGAADDSGLPNDRFFAVRPEGSVSTLKIQRTERGDSAVYLCASSSYLMTDHTEAFFGQGTRLTVV.

The chain joins TRBV7-2 to TRBJ2-3; D remains ambiguous. Per germline, CDR1 SGHTA and CDR2 FQGNSA. The V end was cut by 0 bases, the J end by 1 base, with 5 bases between. The CDR3 length is 14 residues. In nucleotides, the CDR3 is TGTGCCAGCAGCTTAGCAACAGGCACAGATACGCAGTATTTT. Amino acid sequence: CASSLATGTDTQYF.

This clone was counted a few times. The chain joins TRBV7-9 to TRBJ2-2, with 8 positions matching TRBD1. V shed 5 bases, J shed 1 base, and the junction held 6 bases outside the gene matches. CDR1 is SEHNR, CDR2 FQNEAQ, per germline (reference sequence). The CDR3 contains 16 residues. The CDR3 DNA follows: TGTGCCAGCAGCGTAACCGGGACAGGGAACACCGGGGAGCTGTTTTTT. Its translation: CASSVTGTGNTGELFF. The whole variable domain, filled in from reference TRBV7-9 and TRBJ2-2, reads DTGVSQNPRHKITKRGQNVTFRCDPISEHNRLYWYRQTLGQGPEFLTYFQNEAQLEKSRLLSDRFSAERPKGSFSTLEIQRTEQGDSAMYLCASSVTGTGNTGELFFGEGSRLTVL.